This entry lists 5 T cell receptor beta chains sequenced from one sample in a study of T cell responses to AZD1222 COVID-19 vaccine. Using immunoSEQ multiplex PCR, the repertoire was profiled, and TCRdb retains in-frame clones only, with some absent. The table includes about 93,000 clones, 80% to 90% detected once. The sequencing here drew on peripheral blood, taken on day 0 of AZD1222 vaccination. These receptors were collected from an adult in good health.

The chain joins TRBV6-5 to TRBJ1-1; perhaps TRBD1 as D (5 bases). This CDR3 region has 11 residues. With 6 bases removed from V and 6 bases from J, the gap between germline ends came to 8 bases. Germline V gene lookup returns CDR1 MNHEY and CDR2 SVGAGI. CDR3 sequence: CASSRDAEAFF. In DNA, the CDR3 is TGTGCCAGCAGCCGGGACGCTGAAGCTTTCTTT.

J is TRBJ2-1 and V is TRBV19; 9 bases fit TRBD2. Germline V gene lookup returns CDR1 LNHDA and CDR2 SQIVND (reference sequence). The V segment lost 0 bases and the J segment 0 bases; nucleotides outside the gene matches: 6. The CDR3 consists of 18 residues. CDR3 in amino acids: CASSIDGLAMSSYNEQFF. As DNA, the CDR3 is TGTGCCAGTAGTATAGACGGACTAGCGATGAGCTCCTACAATGAGCAGTTCTTC. The entire variable domain, with the rest obtained from reference TRBV19 and TRBJ2-1, is as follows: DGGITQSPKYLFRKEGQNVTLSCEQNLNHDAMYWYRQDPGQGLRLIYYSQIVNDFQKGDIAEGYSVSREKKESFPLTVTSAQKNPTAFYLCASSIDGLAMSSYNEQFFGPGTRLTVL.

The chain has TRBV7-2 and TRBJ1-5, with 9 bases that match TRBD1. Germline loops: CDR1 SGHTA, CDR2 FQGNSA. CDR3 length equals 15 residues. J gave up 5 bases and V 5 bases, and 7 bases lay outside the gene matches. The DNA for the CDR3 is TGTGCCAGCAGCCATGGACAGGGGACCTATCAGCCCCAGCATTTT. Translating gives CASSHGQGTYQPQHF.

The genes are TRBV27 and TRBJ2-5; D possibly corresponds to TRBD1 (6 bases). V dropped 2 bases and J dropped 7 bases, with 14 bases sitting between them. Germline CDR1 MNHEY, CDR2 SMNVEV (reference sequence). This CDR3 comprises 14 residues. CDR3 nucleotide sequence: TGTGCCAGCAGTTTACAAGGGGGAGAAGGGACCCAGTACTTC. Its protein product is CASSLQGGEGTQYF.

V is TRBV3-1 (or the pseudogene TRBV3-2) and J is TRBJ1-4, with D perhaps TRBD1 (5 bases). Germline V lookup: CDR1 LGHDT, CDR2 YNNKEL (reference sequence). V gave up 0 bases and J gave up 8 bases, with 16 bases separating them. The CDR3 runs 16 residues. In nucleotides, the CDR3 is TGTGCCAGCAGCCAAGATGGATTTGAGGGGATGGAAAAACTGTTTTTT. Its translation: CASSQDGFEGMEKLFF.